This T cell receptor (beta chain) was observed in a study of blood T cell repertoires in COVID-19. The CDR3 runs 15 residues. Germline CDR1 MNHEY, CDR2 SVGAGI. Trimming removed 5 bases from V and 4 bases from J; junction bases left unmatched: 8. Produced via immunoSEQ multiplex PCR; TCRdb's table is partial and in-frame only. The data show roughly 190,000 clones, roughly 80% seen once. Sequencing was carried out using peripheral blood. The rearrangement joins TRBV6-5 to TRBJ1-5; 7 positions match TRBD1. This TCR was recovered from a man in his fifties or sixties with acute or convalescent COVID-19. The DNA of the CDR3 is TGTGCCAGCAGTAAGCAGTCAGGGGGAAATCAGCCCCAGCATTTT. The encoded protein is CASSKQSGGNQPQHF.